This TCR beta chain was retrieved from a study of shared clonotypes between healthy human individuals. Study-wide results and limits: Estimated clonotype richness was generally higher in naive than memory subsets.

Trimming took off 5 bases at V and 3 bases at J, with 14 bases between the two ends. Germline CDR1 is SGHRS and CDR2 is YFSETQ. The CDR3 runs to 15 residues. Note on this clone: The antigen remains undetermined.

Per the study methods: Filtering differed since immunoSEQ provided only junctions, with no quality scores. TCRdb keeps only in-frame clones here, not all; method: immunoSEQ multiplex PCR. V and J calls and clone size are copied from that table; D and trimming were computed from the DNA. Of roughly 2.6 million clones listed, around 90% were seen once; the top ten hold around 0.14%. Sequenced input: naive CD4+ T cells sorted from blood. The subset: CD45RA+ positively selected. The gene calls are TRBV5-1 and TRBJ1-4, with D possibly matching TRBD1 (5 bases). The source of this sequence is a man between 18 and 35 years old in good health. The CDR3 nucleotides read TGCGCCAGCAGGGAGGGGACGGCGGCTAATGAAAAACTGTTTTTT. It codes for CASREGTAANEKLFF.